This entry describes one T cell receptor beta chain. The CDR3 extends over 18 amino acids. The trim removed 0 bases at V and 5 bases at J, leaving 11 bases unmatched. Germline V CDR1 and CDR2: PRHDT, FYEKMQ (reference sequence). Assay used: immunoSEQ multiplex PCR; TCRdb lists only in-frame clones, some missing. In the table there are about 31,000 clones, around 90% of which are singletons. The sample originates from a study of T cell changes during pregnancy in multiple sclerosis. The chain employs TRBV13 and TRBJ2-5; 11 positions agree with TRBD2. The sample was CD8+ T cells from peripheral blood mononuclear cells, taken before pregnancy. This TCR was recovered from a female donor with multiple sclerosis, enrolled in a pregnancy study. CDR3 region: CASSLGVAGGTMMETQYF. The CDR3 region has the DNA TGTGCCAGCAGCTTAGGAGTAGCGGGGGGGACCATGATGGAGACCCAGTACTTC.